The clone carrying this TCR beta chain was observed at least ten times. TCR beta CDR3 amplification from genomic DNA was performed by two-round multiplex PCR. First-round PCR employed TRBV- and TRBJ-specific primers for each gene. Universal primers drove the second round of PCR amplification. TCRdb re-derived calls from the multiplex PCR reads in MiXCR, one entry per CDR3 protein. The sample comprises 30,000 to 40,000 distinct CDR3 sequences, around 22% of which are singletons, and 25% rests with the top ten. The data were obtained in a study of prognosis after radiotherapy for stage I lung cancer. The overall study: Tumors proved to be squamous cell carcinoma in 6 or 7 patients and represented adenocarcinoma in fewer than 15.

The CDR3 consists of 14 residues. Germline lookup yields CDR1 LGHDT and CDR2 YNNKEL (reference sequence). V dropped 5 bases and J dropped 8; count of bases not matched to a gene: 9. Sequenced material: PBMCs, taken before or after stereotactic body radiation therapy (not recorded which). The chain combines TRBV3-1 with TRBJ2-1, with TRBD1 matching 7 bases. The TCR was taken from a donor at least 50 years old with non-small cell lung cancer. The DNA for the CDR3 is TGTGCCAGCAGCTCTTCTACGACAGGGTATGAGCAGTTCTTC. Translation gives CASSSSTTGYEQFF.